These T cell receptor beta chains were read from a single sample in a study of neurological immune-mediated disorders. TCRdb re-called the 5' RACE reads with MiXCR, one entry per CDR3 protein. Of some 37,000 distinct CDR3 sequences in the sample, 10% were seen once. Sample: PBMCs. The receptors were gathered from a woman aged 25 to 39 with HTLV-1-associated myelopathy (HAM/TSP). The CDR3 runs from the conserved cysteine through the conserved F or W. A D gene is named only where the DNA matches it firmly. Some rows mark clone size as missing; the rest say once, few, many or name a class of expanded clone.

j_gene | abundance | d_gene | v_gene | CDR3nt | CDR3aa
TRBJ1-6 | many | NA | TRBV27 | TGTGCCAGCAGTTTCTCTGGCAGCCTCAGGCGCAATTCACCCCTCCACTTT | CASSFSGSLRRNSPLHF
TRBJ2-3 | many | NA | TRBV6-5 | TGTGCCAGCAGGGACCCCGGTGGGCCAGATACGCAGTATTTT | CASRDPGGPDTQYF
TRBJ2-7 | once | NA | TRBV5-1 | TGCGCCAGCAGTTCGTACTCTCTAAACGGGGACGAGCAGTACTTC | CASSSYSLNGDEQYF
TRBJ1-3 | many | TRBD1 | TRBV7-9 | TGTGCCAGCAGCACCCGGGACAGTCCTGGAAACACCATATATTTT | CASSTRDSPGNTIYF
TRBJ1-2 | many | TRBD1 | TRBV27 | TGTGCCAGCAGGATCTCGGGACAGGGCGGTGGCTACACCTTC | CASRISGQGGGYTF
TRBJ2-6 | many | TRBD2 | TRBV20-1 | TGCAGTGCTATTAACTTAGCGGGGGGTGACTCTGGGGCCAACGTCCTGACTTTC | CSAINLAGGDSGANVLTF
TRBJ2-3 | many | NA | TRBV5-5 | TGTGCCAGCAGCTTGTTTGCGGCCAGAACAGGGGATACGCAGTATTTT | CASSLFAARTGDTQYF
TRBJ2-2 | many | NA | TRBV3-1 | TGTGCCAGCAGCCTGAGAGGGGGGACGAACACCGGGGAGCTGTTTTTT | CASSLRGGTNTGELFF
TRBJ2-2 | many | NA | TRBV7-6 | TGTGCCAGCAGCAAACAGGGGAACACCGGGGAGCTGTTTTTT | CASSKQGNTGELFF
TRBJ1-6 | many | NA | TRBV6-1 | TGTGCCAGCACAATTGACAGCTCCTATAATTCACCCCTCCACTTT | CASTIDSSYNSPLHF
TRBJ2-7 | medium-sized | NA | TRBV5-1 | TGCGCCAGCAGCTTGGCGGGTGCGGTTCCCTACGAGCAGTACTTC | CASSLAGAVPYEQYF
TRBJ2-3 | many | TRBD2 | TRBV20-1 | TGCAGTGCCACCGCGAGGCGGGGGGGCGGATATACGCAGTATTTT | CSATARRGGGYTQYF
TRBJ2-7 | medium-sized | TRBD1 | TRBV5-1 | TGCGCCAGCAGCTGGAGACCGGGACAGATCTACGAGCAGTACTTC | CASSWRPGQIYEQYF
TRBJ2-1 | many | NA | TRBV20-1 | TGCAGTGCTAGAGTTCCGGCGAACCTGGGTGAGCAGTTCTTC | CSARVPANLGEQFF
TRBJ2-3 | many | NA | TRBV7-2 | TGTGCCAGCAGCTTAGGCCCCGTCGGTAAAGATACGCAGTATTTT | CASSLGPVGKDTQYF
TRBJ1-2 | NA | TRBD1 | TRBV20-1 | TGCAGTGCTGGAAAGGGGGCGGATGGCTACACCTTC | CSAGKGADGYTF
TRBJ2-1 | many | NA | TRBV20-1 | TGCAGTGTGGACAGTAACTACAATGAGCAGTTCTTC | CSVDSNYNEQFF
TRBJ2-3 | many | NA | TRBV20-1 | TGCAGTGCCAGCGATGGAAGGACAGATACGCAGTATTTT | CSASDGRTDTQYF
TRBJ2-3 | many | TRBD1 | TRBV5-5 | TGTGCCAGCAGCTTGGTCGGACAGGGGCGATATTTT | CASSLVGQGRYF
TRBJ1-5 | many | NA | TRBV7-2 | TGTGCCAGCAGCTTGCATAATCAGCCCCAGCATTTT | CASSLHNQPQHF
TRBJ2-1 | many | TRBD2 | TRBV5-1 | TGCGCCAGCAGCCAAAACCTGGGGACTAGCGGGGAGCAGTTCTTC | CASSQNLGTSGEQFF
TRBJ1-2 | many | NA | TRBV5-1 | TGCGCCAGCAGCCTGCAAGGTGATGGCTACACCTTC | CASSLQGDGYTF
TRBJ2-5 | many | NA | TRBV5-1 | TGCGCCAGCAGCCAGGGATCCCTGGGGCAAGAGACCCAGTACTTC | CASSQGSLGQETQYF